This TCR beta chain was sequenced in a study of blood T cell repertoires in COVID-19. Study as a whole: Collection of acute and convalescent COVID-19 samples took place in the United States, Italy and Spain. The analysed material was cDNA or gDNA that came from T cells, B-cell-depleted T cells, or PBMCs.

Trimming shortened V by 6 bases and J by 5 bases, and 19 bases separated the two germline ends. The CDR3 covers 15 residues. Methods used by the authors: Researchers report that nucleated cell counts were estimated from reference gene primer amplification. Generated by immunoSEQ multiplex PCR, the TCRdb table keeps only in-frame clones and is missing some. That table gives V, J and clone size, and the DNA gave D and trimming. The sample lists about 26,000 clones, roughly 70% occurring once. J is TRBJ1-2 and V is TRBV23-1; tentative D call: TRBD1 (5 bases). TRBV23-1 is given ORF status, its function remaining uncertain. The specimen sequenced was peripheral blood. This TCR was recovered from a man aged 60 to 75 with active or convalescent COVID-19. The CDR3 bases are TGCGCCAGCAGCCAAAGACAGAGAGAGGAGTATGGCTACACCTTC. This gives the protein CASSQRQREEYGYTF.